The source of this T cell receptor beta chain is a study of cytomegalovirus exposure and HLA in healthy donors. Trimming cost V 1 base and J 5 bases; bases outside gene matches: 3. Germline lookup yields CDR1 SGHRS and CDR2 YFSETQ. The CDR3 has 14 residues. 60 Vbeta and 13 Jbeta primers were used in PCR. The table came from immunoSEQ multiplex PCR; TCRdb's copy has only in-frame clones and leaves some out. This sample has around 250,000 clones, with 80% to 85% found just once. Study-level points and caveats: Most likely, a cluster of highly shared sequence variants arose as a sequencing artifact. Associated with cytomegalovirus, according to the listing, were 150 to 200 TCR beta chains.

To note about this clone: Its antigen is unidentified.

Specimen: PBMCs. This sequence joins TRBV5-1 and TRBJ1-2; 9 bases align to TRBD1. This clonotype originated in a woman aged 60-75 years in good health and CMV-seropositive. In nucleotides, the CDR3 is TGCGCCAGCAGCTTGACCGGGACAGGGTATGGCTACACCTTC. Residues: CASSLTGTGYGYTF.